This T cell receptor beta chain was observed in a study of T cells in Graves' hyperthyroidism and ophthalmopathy. Background on the study: Staff took peripheral blood when the initial diagnosis was made, before any treatment began.

Findings and limits, study-wide: Ophthalmopathy was separated from stable hyperthyroidism by a 13 V-J model.

RNA transcripts gave rise to amplified TCR beta CDR3 regions. An initial round of RT-PCR targeting the TCR CDR3 relied on the HTBI primer set. TCRdb re-analysed the multiplex PCR reads in MiXCR, keeping a single row per CDR3 protein. The data hold some 250,000 distinct CDR3 sequences, with nearly 15% observed a single time. V lost 0 bases, J lost 3 bases, and 14 bases lay in between. The CDR3 spans 17 residues. Per the germline V gene, CDR1 is ENHRY and CDR2 is SYGVKD. Orbital computed tomography, thyroid ultrasound, serum thyroxine and TRAb, and clinical symptoms together informed the diagnoses. Source material for PBMCs was about 10 ml fresh peripheral blood. This clonotype was seen only a few times. Its specificity is not known.

The genes are TRBV10-3 and TRBJ2-2; D may be TRBD1 (5 bases). This clonotype originated in a woman in her 50s with Graves' hyperthyroidism that later progressed to Graves' ophthalmopathy. Sequenced: blood. This CDR3 is CAISESGRGSHTGELFF. The DNA for the CDR3 is TGTGCCATCAGTGAGTCTGGAAGGGGATCACACACCGGGGAGCTGTTTTTT.